Reported below is one T cell receptor beta chain. This entry comes from a study of blood T cell repertoires in COVID-19. Repertoires were generated with immunoSEQ multiplex PCR, while TCRdb's copy carries only in-frame clones and drops some. The table shows some 120,000 clones, with about 93% occurring only once. The germline gives CDR1 LGHNA, CDR2 YSLEER. This CDR3 has 16 residues. V lost 0 bases and J lost 2, with 13 bases in between. The clonotype was recovered from a man aged 45-65 years with COVID-19, enrolled during active disease. The sequenced sample consisted of peripheral blood. The rearrangement joins TRBV4-3 to TRBJ2-5, with a weak D call TRBD2 (5 bases). CDR3 sequence reads: CASSQDGAVGQETQYF. The CDR3 coding sequence is TGCGCCAGCAGCCAAGACGGAGCGGTGGGTCAAGAGACCCAGTACTTC.